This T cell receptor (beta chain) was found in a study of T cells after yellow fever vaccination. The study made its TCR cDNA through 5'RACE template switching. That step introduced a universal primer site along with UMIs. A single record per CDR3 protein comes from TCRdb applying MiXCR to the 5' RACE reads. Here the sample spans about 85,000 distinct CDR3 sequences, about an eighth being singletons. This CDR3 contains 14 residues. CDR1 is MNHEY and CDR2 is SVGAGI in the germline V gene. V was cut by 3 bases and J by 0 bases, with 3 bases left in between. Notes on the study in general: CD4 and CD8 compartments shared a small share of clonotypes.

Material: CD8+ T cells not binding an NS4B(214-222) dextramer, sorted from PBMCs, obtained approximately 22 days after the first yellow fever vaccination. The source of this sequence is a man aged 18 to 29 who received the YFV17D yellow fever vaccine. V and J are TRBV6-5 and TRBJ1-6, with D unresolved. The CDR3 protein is CASSYGSYNSPLHF. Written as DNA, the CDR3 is TGTGCCAGCAGTTATGGCTCCTATAATTCACCCCTCCACTTT.